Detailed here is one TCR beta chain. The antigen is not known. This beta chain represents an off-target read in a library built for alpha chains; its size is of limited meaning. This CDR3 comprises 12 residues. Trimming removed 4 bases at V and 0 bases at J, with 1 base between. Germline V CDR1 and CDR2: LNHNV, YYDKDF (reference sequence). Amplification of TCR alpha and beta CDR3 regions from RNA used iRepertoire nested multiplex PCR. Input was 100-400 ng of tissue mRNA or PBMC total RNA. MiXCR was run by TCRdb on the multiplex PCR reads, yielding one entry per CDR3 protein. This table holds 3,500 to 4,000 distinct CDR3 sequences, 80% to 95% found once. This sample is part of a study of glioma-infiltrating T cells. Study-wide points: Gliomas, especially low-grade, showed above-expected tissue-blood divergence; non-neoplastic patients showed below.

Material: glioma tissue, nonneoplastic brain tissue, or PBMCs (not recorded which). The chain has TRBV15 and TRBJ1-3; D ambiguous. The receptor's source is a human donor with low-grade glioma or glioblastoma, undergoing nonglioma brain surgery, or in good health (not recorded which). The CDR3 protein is CATSISGNTIYF. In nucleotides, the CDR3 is TGTGCCACCAGCATCTCTGGAAACACCATATATTTT. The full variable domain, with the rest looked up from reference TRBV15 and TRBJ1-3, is DAMVIQNPRYQVTQFGKPVTLSCSQTLNHNVMYWYQQKSSQAPKLLFHYYDKDFNNEADTPDNFQSRRPNTSFCFLDIRSPGLGDTAMYLCATSISGNTIYFGEGSWLTVV.